A selection of T cell receptor beta chains follows, all from one sample in a study of CDR3 diversity in severe acne. TCRdb re-analysed the PCR reads in MiXCR, keeping a single row per CDR3 protein. This sample yields about 90,000 distinct CDR3 sequences, of which 48% are seen a single time; about a tenth belongs to the top ten. What was sequenced was blood. These receptors were taken from a male donor in good health, serving as a control. CDR3s include the opening cysteine and the closing phenylalanine or tryptophan. D genes are given only for firm matches. Size is stated for part of the rows, as once, few or many counts, or as a class when the clone is expanded.

D gene,V gene,J gene,clone size,CDR3 DNA,CDR3 protein
NA,TRBV10-3,TRBJ2-7,few,TGTGCCATCAGTTTCGAGGGGGAATTCTACGAGCAGTACTTC,CAISFEGEFYEQYF
NA,TRBV7-8,TRBJ1-2,once,TGTGCCAGCAGCGTCTCCCCAGGTTCCTATGGCTACACCTTC,CASSVSPGSYGYTF
NA,TRBV12-3/TRBV12-4,TRBJ2-5,NA,TGTGCCAGCAGGCAGGGGGGGGGTCCGTTC,CASRQGGGPF
NA,TRBV5-1,TRBJ2-3,NA,TGCGCCAGCAGCTTGAGGGATACTACAGATACGCAGTATTTT,CASSLRDTTDTQYF
NA,TRBV25-1,TRBJ1-2,once,TGTGCCAGCAGCTTAGTGGGGTCGGGCTACACCTTC,CASSLVGSGYTF
NA,TRBV19,TRBJ1-6,few,TGTGCCAGTAGCGAGGGGGTCCATAATTCACCCCTCCACTTT,CASSEGVHNSPLHF
NA,TRBV25-1,TRBJ1-2,NA,TGTGCCAGCACTCAGGGGATGGGCAATGGCTACACCTTC,CASTQGMGNGYTF
TRBD1,TRBV6-5,TRBJ1-6,few,TGTGCCAGCAGTTCCATCAGGGGGCTTTCACCCCTCCACTTT,CASSSIRGLSPLHF
NA,TRBV19,TRBJ2-7,many,TGTGCCAGTAGTCCCTGGACAGACCCCTACGAGCAGTACTTC,CASSPWTDPYEQYF
NA,TRBV11-2,TRBJ1-1,NA,TGTGCCAGCAGCCACCCCGGGAGGGGGACTGAAGCTTTCTTT,CASSHPGRGTEAFF
NA,TRBV7-3,TRBJ2-3,many,TGTGCCAGCAGCAGTGCCGGGGAAGATACGCAGTATTTT,CASSSAGEDTQYF
TRBD1,TRBV5-1,TRBJ1-2,NA,TGCGCCAGCAGCAAGGACGGGACAGGCTTCGGCTACACCTTC,CASSKDGTGFGYTF
TRBD2,TRBV9,TRBJ2-7,NA,TGTGCCAGCAGCCAGGAAGGGACTAGCGGGGAGCAGTACTTC,CASSQEGTSGEQYF
NA,TRBV7-8,TRBJ2-7,NA,TGTGCCAGCAGCTTAGGGTCCGGGACCATCTACGAGCAGTACTTC,CASSLGSGTIYEQYF
NA,TRBV5-8,TRBJ2-7,medium-sized,TGTGCCAGCAGCTTCCGGGGGCAGTTGTACGAGCAGTACTTC,CASSFRGQLYEQYF
NA,TRBV7-8,TRBJ1-1,NA,TGTGCCAGCAGCCCGAGGGGTAATGAAGCTTTCTTT,CASSPRGNEAFF
NA,TRBV7-3,TRBJ2-2,NA,TGTGCCAGCAGCCCAACAGCACTTAACACCGGGGAGCTGTTTTTT,CASSPTALNTGELFF
NA,TRBV7-2,TRBJ2-3,NA,TGTGCCAGCAGCCCTTACGTGGCAGATACGCAGTATTTT,CASSPYVADTQYF
TRBD2,TRBV7-3,TRBJ2-1,NA,TGTGCCAGCAGCCCAAAGATGGCTAGCGGGGGCGGCGGTGAGCAGTTCTTC,CASSPKMASGGGGEQFF
NA,TRBV7-3,TRBJ1-2,NA,TGTGCCAGCAGCTTATATGCGTCATCCTACACCTTC,CASSLYASSYTF
TRBD1,TRBV29-1,TRBJ1-2,many,TGCAGCGTGCGGCTGGACAGGGACAACTATGGCTACACCTTC,CSVRLDRDNYGYTF
NA,TRBV6-1,TRBJ2-6,NA,TGTGCCAGCAGTGAAAAGGGGGACATTTCTGGGGCCAACGTCCTGACTTTC,CASSEKGDISGANVLTF
NA,TRBV20-1,TRBJ1-2,NA,TGCAGTGCTCCCTCAGTCTTCGCTAATGGCTACACCTTC,CSAPSVFANGYTF
NA,TRBV5-6,TRBJ1-2,NA,TGTGCCAGCAGCCCCCCCGGGGGGTATGGCTACACCTTC,CASSPPGGYGYTF
TRBD1,TRBV2,TRBJ1-5,many,TGTGCCAGCAGCGGACAGGGTTCCGCGCCCCAGCATTTT,CASSGQGSAPQHF